A single sample is the source of the 26 T cell receptor beta chains below, sequenced in a study of OX40 agonist ivuxolimab in advanced cancers. Libraries came from the immunoSEQ multiplex PCR assay. This is the immuneACCESS table as TCRdb keeps it, with only in-frame sequences that have V and J called. A part of the clones is gone; compared with another copy, unresolved V genes explain less than half, and the rest is unexplained. For this sample there are about 15,000 clones; 87% appear just once. The ten largest clones represent over 6.5% of the sample. Sample: CD4+ or CD8+ T cells sorted from blood, taken in a trial of the OX40 agonist ivuxolimab. The receptors stem from an adult with an advanced solid tumor such as melanoma, head and neck, liver or kidney cancer.

The rearrangement joins TRBV5-1 to TRBJ2-5, with TRBD2 identical over 8 bases. With V trimmed by 4 bases and J by 11 bases, 13 bases remained unmatched. The CDR3 is 14 amino acids. Germline V gene lookup returns CDR1 SGHRS and CDR2 YFSETQ. CDR3 loop: CASSLDSGAREQYF. The CDR3 bases are TGCGCCAGCAGCCTGGATAGCGGGGCCCGGGAGCAGTACTTC.

The chain uses TRBV18 and TRBJ2-7; TRBD1 is a possible D gene (6 bases). Germline CDR1 and CDR2: KGHSH and LQKENI. With 4 bases removed from V and 4 bases from J, the gap between germline ends came to 17 bases. CDR3 length: 15 amino acids. The DNA for the CDR3 is TGTGCCAGCTCACAAGGAGACAGGTACCTGTACGAGCAGTACTTC. Residues: CASSQGDRYLYEQYF.

This chain connects TRBV19 to TRBJ2-7; perhaps TRBD1 as D (5 bases). This CDR3 comprises 14 residues. Deletions cut 1 base from V and 4 bases from J, with 11 bases between. Per the germline V gene, CDR1 is LNHDA and CDR2 is SQIVND (reference sequence). CDR3 bases: TGTGCCAGTAGTATAGGCAGCAGGGTTTACGAGCAGTACTTC. As protein: CASSIGSRVYEQYF.

The chain employs TRBV7-9 and TRBJ1-2, with TRBD1 matching 9 bases. Per the germline V gene, CDR1 is SEHNR and CDR2 is FQNEAQ (reference sequence). The CDR3 contains 14 residues. The trim removed 2 bases at V and 4 bases at J, leaving 2 bases unmatched. Here the CDR3 reads CASSLTGGTYGYTF. The CDR3 coding sequence is TGTGCCAGCAGCTTAACAGGGGGCACCTATGGCTACACCTTC.

The chain is built from TRBV29-1 and TRBJ1-2; unclear D gene. V lost 7 bases and J lost 0, with 15 bases in between. Germline V CDR1 and CDR2: SQVTM, ANQGSEA. There are 14 residues in the CDR3. DNA of the CDR3: TGCAGCGGACTCATGTCAGGACCTAACTATGGCTACACCTTC. It codes for CSGLMSGPNYGYTF.

The chain uses TRBV19 and TRBJ1-1, with D possibly being TRBD1 (6 bases). Trimming took off 7 bases at V and 4 bases at J, with 13 bases between the two ends. This CDR3 is 13 amino acids long. Germline V gene sequence: CDR1 LNHDA, CDR2 SQIVND (reference sequence). This CDR3 reads CASIIRGGTEAFF. In DNA, the CDR3 is TGTGCCAGTATAATCAGGGGAGGCACTGAAGCTTTCTTT.

The J gene is TRBJ2-3, the V gene TRBV25-1; 8 bases align to TRBD1. Germline CDR1 and CDR2: MGHDK and SYGVNS. With 2 bases clipped from V and 4 bases from J, the junction kept 5 bases outside the gene matches. The CDR3 covers 15 residues. CDR3 amino acids: CASSEGDRGADTQYF. The CDR3 DNA follows: TGTGCCAGCAGTGAAGGCGACAGGGGAGCAGATACGCAGTATTTT. Full variable domain (rest looked up from reference TRBV25-1 and TRBJ2-3): EADIYQTPRYLVIGTGKKITLECSQTMGHDKMYWYQQDPGMELHLIHYSYGVNSTEKGDLSSESTVSRIRTEHFPLTLESARPSHTSQYLCASSEGDRGADTQYFGPGTRLTVL.

The chain combines TRBV6-6 with TRBJ1-2; the D is unclear. Trimming removed 2 bases from V and 7 bases from J, with 20 bases in between. The CDR3 runs to 16 residues. The V gene's germline CDR1 is MNHNY and CDR2 SVGAGI (reference sequence). The DNA of the CDR3 is TGTGCCAGCAGTTACGGGGTAGCCACGGCAGCTGGTGGCTACACCTTC. Protein sequence: CASSYGVATAAGGYTF.

The V gene is TRBV7-6, the J gene TRBJ1-6; D unresolved. The germline gives CDR1 SGHVS, CDR2 FNYEAQ. V lost 5 bases, J lost 0 bases, and 5 bases lay in between. The CDR3 extends over 14 amino acids. CDR3 sequence reads: CASSASSYNSPLHF. The CDR3 region has the DNA TGTGCCAGCAGCGCCAGCTCCTATAATTCACCCCTCCACTTT.

The chain is built from TRBV2 and TRBJ1-1, with D perhaps TRBD1 (5 bases). Per germline, CDR1 SNHLY and CDR2 FYNNEI. V lost 6 bases and J 1 base, leaving 9 bases between the germline ends. The CDR3 is made up of 13 amino acids. The CDR3 bases are TGTGCCAGCAGGACAACAGGGAACACTGAAGCTTTCTTT. It yields the protein CASRTTGNTEAFF.

The V gene is TRBV19, the J gene TRBJ1-5; no reliable D call. The CDR3 loop spans 16 amino acids. The V end lost 0 bases, the J end lost 1 base, and 10 bases lay between the germline ends. Germline CDR1 LNHDA, CDR2 SQIVND (reference sequence). The CDR3 sequence is CASSIDRIQSNQPQHF. The DNA for the CDR3 is TGTGCCAGTAGTATAGATCGGATACAGAGCAATCAGCCCCAGCATTTT.

This clone appeared once. This sequence joins TRBV2 and TRBJ1-6; D is possibly TRBD1 (5 bases). CDR1 is SNHLY, CDR2 FYNNEI, per germline. This CDR3 is built from 16 residues. V lost 3 bases to trimming and J lost 5 bases, with 14 bases between them. The CDR3 DNA reads as TGTGCCAGCAGTGACGTGGGTCGGGGGGATAATTCACCCCTCCACTTT. Protein product: CASSDVGRGDNSPLHF.

Remarks on this clone: The germline gene is not matched at one end of the junction; a read error may be the cause. This sequence joins TRBV7-7 and TRBJ1-1; D not certain. This CDR3 has 13 residues. Germline loops: CDR1 SSHAT, CDR2 FNYEAQ (reference sequence). CDR3 region: CASSLAPYTEAFF. The CDR3 nucleotides read TGTGCTAGCAGCTTAGCCCCCTATACTGAAGCTTTCTTT.

The chain combines TRBV14 with TRBJ1-6; 9 bases match TRBD1. The junction had 5 bases not matched to a gene; V was cut back by 1 base and J by 7 bases. The CDR3 length is 16 residues. Germline-derived CDR1 and CDR2 are SGHDN and FVKESK. The CDR3 DNA is TGTGCCAGCAGCCAAGCAGGGACAGGGTGGAATTCACCCCTCCACTTT. It specifies CASSQAGTGWNSPLHF.

The chain employs TRBV29-1 and TRBJ1-1, with D unclear. The CDR3 runs 13 residues. The germline V gene encodes CDR1 SQVTM and CDR2 ANQGSEA. Trimming cost V 3 bases and J 2 bases, with 10 bases left between them. CDR3 residues: CSVDGGQNTEAFF. CDR3 DNA sequence: TGCAGCGTTGACGGAGGCCAAAACACTGAAGCTTTCTTT.

The rearrangement uses TRBV2 and TRBJ2-7; D tentatively fits TRBD1 or TRBD2 (6 bases each). The germline V and J ends were trimmed by 6 bases and 1 base, with 16 bases remaining between them. Germline CDR1 and CDR2: SNHLY and FYNNEI. CDR3 size: 15 residues. The CDR3 loop reads CASSVDGGGSYEQYF. The CDR3 region has the DNA TGTGCCAGCAGCGTGGACGGAGGGGGGTCCTACGAGCAGTACTTC.

The V and J genes are TRBV19 and TRBJ1-2; D is uncertain. Per the germline V gene, CDR1 is LNHDA and CDR2 is SQIVND (reference sequence). The CDR3 sequence is 11 residues long. The ends were cut back, 10 bases at V and 7 bases at J, with 13 bases in the middle. CDR3 region: CATKWGGGYTF. CDR3 nucleotide sequence: TGTGCCACCAAGTGGGGAGGTGGCTACACCTTC.

The V gene is TRBV30, the J gene TRBJ2-2; D uncertain. CDR3 size: 12 residues. The germline gives CDR1 GTSNPN, CDR2 SVGIG (reference sequence). V dropped 4 bases and J dropped 7 bases, with 10 bases sitting between them. CDR3 coding DNA: TGTGCCTGGAACCTCAAAAACGGGGAGCTGTTTTTT. Translating it yields CAWNLKNGELFF.

The chain combines TRBV16 with TRBJ1-5; possibly TRBD1 for D (5 bases). The CDR3 extends over 14 amino acids. Trimming stripped 2 bases from V and 6 bases from J, with 11 bases between. Germline V gives CDR1 KGHSY, CDR2 FQNENV. DNA for the CDR3: TGTGCCAGCAGCCAAGGGCCAGGGACTCAGCCCCAGCATTTT. Its translation is CASSQGPGTQPQHF. The full variable domain, rest sourced from reference TRBV16 and TRBJ1-5, is GEEVAQTPKHLVRGEGQKAKLYCAPIKGHSYVFWYQQVLKNEFKFLISFQNENVFDETGMPKERFSAKCLPNSPCSLEIQATKLEDSAVYFCASSQGPGTQPQHFGDGTRLSIL.

This chain joins TRBV21-1 and TRBJ2-7. TRBV21-1 corresponds to a pseudogene. The CDR3 sequence is 16 residues long. The CDR3 here is CASSKDHMRWGYEQYF. For the CDR3, the DNA is TGTGCCAGCAGCAAAGATCATATGAGGTGGGGCTACGAGCAGTACTTC.

V is TRBV5-6 and J is TRBJ2-2; 7 nucleotides match TRBD1. Looked up from germline, CDR1 is SGHDT and CDR2 is YYEEEE. The CDR3 length is 12 residues. V gave up 0 bases and J gave up 15 bases; unmatched junction bases: 5. The chain's CDR3 is CASSLDRGRLFF. Written as DNA, the CDR3 is TGTGCCAGCAGCTTGGACAGGGGACGGTTGTTTTTT. The full variable domain, completed using reference TRBV5-6 and TRBJ2-2, is DAGVTQSPTHLIKTRGQQVTLRCSPKSGHDTVSWYQQALGQGPQFIFQYYEEEERQRGNFPDRFSGHQFPNYSSELNVNALLLGDSALYLCASSLDRGRLFFGEGSRLTVL.

This clone was seen only once. The rearrangement uses TRBV5-8 and TRBJ1-2; 8 nucleotides agree with TRBD1. The V gene end was trimmed by 2 bases and the J gene end by 5 bases; junction bases not matched to a gene: 11. The germline V gene encodes CDR1 SGHTS and CDR2 YDEGEE. The CDR3 runs 16 residues. The DNA for the CDR3 is TGTGCCAGCAGCTTTGGGACAGGAAGGGGACTATATGGCTACACCTTC. This translates into CASSFGTGRGLYGYTF.

By proportion, this clone is medium-sized (0.01 to 0.1%). The chain carries TRBV19 and TRBJ1-2; perhaps TRBD1 as D (6 bases). The germline CDR1 and CDR2 sequences are LNHDA and SQIVND (reference sequence). The CDR3 has 17 amino acids. Trimming stripped 6 bases from V and 0 bases from J, with 20 bases between. The CDR3 DNA follows: TGTGCCAGTAGCACCACAGCGACAGGCCCAGCTAACTATGGCTACACCTTC. Protein sequence: CASSTTATGPANYGYTF.

This rearrangement joins TRBV19 to TRBJ1-2, with D maybe TRBD1 (6 bases). Trimming shortened V by 6 bases and J by 0 bases, and 20 bases separated the two germline ends. This CDR3 is built from 17 residues. Germline loops: CDR1 LNHDA, CDR2 SQIVND (reference sequence). CDR3 DNA sequence: TGTGCCAGTAGCTCGCTGTCTACAGGGATATCTAACTATGGCTACACCTTC. This encodes CASSSLSTGISNYGYTF.

V and J are TRBV6-1 and TRBJ1-1; tentative D call: TRBD1 (6 bases). Germline CDR1 reads MNHNS; CDR2 reads SASEGT. The CDR3 is made up of 13 amino acids. V was trimmed by 6 bases and J by 8 bases, leaving 16 bases between them. The CDR3 protein is CASRDLRGTEAFF. The CDR3 DNA is TGTGCCAGCAGGGACTTAAGGGGGACGGAAGCTTTCTTT.

Here the CDR3 reads CASSQQNRLARDTQYF. As DNA, the CDR3 is TGTGCCAGCAGCCAGCAGAACCGACTAGCAAGAGATACGCAGTATTTT. The chain employs TRBV14 and TRBJ2-3; the match to TRBD2 covers 7 bases. Germline values: CDR1 SGHDN, CDR2 FVKESK. This CDR3 has 16 residues. The J segment lost 5 bases and the V segment lost 3 bases, leaving 11 bases of the junction unmatched.